This T cell receptor (beta chain) was recorded in a study of CD8+CD57+ T cells in acquired aplastic anemia (dated by TCRdb to between 2018 and 2020). With regard to the full study: On average, sorted CD4+ and CD8+ cells yielded 3.2 ug of extracted DNA, with a range of about 0.18 to 30 ug. CD8+CD57+ expansion was defined as a frequency above the mean frequency observed in healthy subjects.

CDR3 length: 15 amino acids, cysteine to phenylalanine. The retained sequence is limited to the CDR3, 45 bases, with the frame set at the first base. In the germline V gene (reference sequence), CDR1 corresponds to LNHNV and CDR2 to YYDKDF. Between the V and J ends, shortened by 0 bases and 0 bases respectively, the junction contains 8 bases. Overall results and qualifications from the work: Although roughly 29 CD8+ CDR3 sequences were shared by patients and controls, these sequences appeared highly expressed in patients and within the immunodominant clones of patients. No significant difference in CD8+ Simpson's diversity was found between patients and healthy controls (P=0.060).

Genomic DNA served as template for TCR beta VDJ combination and CDR3 sequence profiling. An Illumina HiSeq 2000 was used for TCR repertoire sequencing. The published analysis was carried out like this. TRBV/TRBJ rearrangement plots, CDR3 size and DJ length profiles, and Simpson's diversity index were used to evaluate the repertoires. Whichever DNA sequence was most abundant in the deep sequencing data was defined as the immunodominant clone. CDR3 amino acid sequences were screened for sharing across subjects and were compared with published repertoires and the VDJdb database. The public reads were reanalyzed by TCRdb: fastp trimming at Q25, MiXCR alignment, in-frame beta chains only. CDR3 protein duplicates are merged, each entry listing the most common genes and DNA. In this record, the V and J calls reflect TCRdb's handling and not the investigators' own analysis. The sample table lists about 200,000 distinct CDR3 sequences, roughly two thirds of them with a count of one. Around three fifths of the sample is held by the ten biggest clonotypes.

Comments on this clonotype: Its antigen has not been determined. Per-base quality was not reported, and no clone a single base away is much larger than it.

Flow cytometry had shown CD8+CD57+ cell expansion in the patients selected for sequencing. Severe acquired aplastic anemia was diagnosed in all patients according to International Study of Aplastic Anemia and Agranulocytosis and Camitta criteria. No therapy had been received by the patients at the time of blood sampling. The study deep-sequenced TCR repertoires of sorted CD4+ and CD8+ blood T cells from severe aplastic anemia patients and healthy subjects. In the USA, patient enrollment took place under clinicaltrials.gov protocols 00001620, 01623167, 00001397, 00071045, 00081523 and 00961064. Ficoll-Paque density gradient centrifugation was used to isolate peripheral blood mononuclear cells. CD4+ and CD8+ T cells were sorted by FACS or magnetic beads before DNA extraction.

This TCR came from a human donor with aplastic anemia. The rearranged segments are TRBV15 and TRBJ1-1; no D gene can be assigned with confidence. The sequenced material came from sorted CD4+, CD8+, or CD8+CD57+ T cells (not recorded which) from PBMCs. The sequence in DNA is TGTGCCACCAGCAGAGATGTACGGCTGAACACTGAAGCTTTCTTT. Its product reads: CATSRDVRLNTEAFF.